A single sample gave rise to the 31 T cell receptor beta chains below, sequenced in a study of shared clonotypes between healthy human individuals (dated by TCRdb to the early 2020s). Library creation used the immunoSEQ multiplex PCR assay. TCRdb carries this immuneACCESS record with in-frame sequences only. Its versions omit some clonotypes, under half of them owing to an unresolved V gene in the studies checked, with the rest unexplained. The sample yields 190,000 or so clones; 80% to 95% were counted once. Jointly, the top ten make up 0.067% of the sample. Sequencing was done on a sample of naive CD4+ T cells sorted from blood. The cell subset or site label corresponds to: CD45RA+ positively selected. These receptors were taken from a woman aged 25 to 39 in good health.

Here the CDR3 DNA reads TGTGCCAGCAGCCCCGTTAGCGAGCAGTACTTC. It encodes CASSPVSEQYF. The rearrangement links TRBV7-9 to TRBJ2-7; D gene unclear. V gave up 5 bases and J gave up 6 bases, with 8 bases separating them. The CDR3 totals 11 residues. In germline, CDR1 is SEHNR, CDR2 FQNEAQ (reference sequence).

The genes are TRBV2 and TRBJ2-5, with a possible D match to TRBD1 (5 bases). The J call may be wrong; the DNA end is better matched by TRBJ2-7. CDR1 is SNHLY and CDR2 is FYNNEI in the germline V gene. The CDR3 is 13 residues long. CDR3 loop: CASSLDTNYEQYF. Here the CDR3 DNA reads TGTGCCAGCAGTTTGGACACAAACTACGAGCAGTACTTC.

The chain combines TRBV19 with TRBJ1-2, with a possible D match to TRBD1 (6 bases). The ends were cut back, 3 bases at V and 4 bases at J, with 15 bases in the middle. From germline, CDR1 is LNHDA and CDR2 SQIVND (reference sequence). The CDR3 totals 15 residues. This CDR3 reads CASSIDRTAGYGYTF. The CDR3 DNA reads as TGTGCCAGTAGTATCGACAGGACGGCGGGCTATGGCTACACCTTC. Based on the CDR3 plus reference TRBV19 and TRBJ1-2, the full variable domain is DGGITQSPKYLFRKEGQNVTLSCEQNLNHDAMYWYRQDPGQGLRLIYYSQIVNDFQKGDIAEGYSVSREKKESFPLTVTSAQKNPTAFYLCASSIDRTAGYGYTFGSGTRLTVV.

The chain uses TRBV5-8 and TRBJ2-6; D might be TRBD1 (6 bases). The V gene's germline CDR1 is SGHTS and CDR2 YDEGEE. V was clipped by 1 base and J by 2 bases, with 10 bases between them. The CDR3 covers 16 residues. The chain's CDR3 is CASSLRTGPGANVLTF. The DNA of the CDR3 is TGTGCCAGCAGCTTGAGAACAGGGCCTGGGGCCAACGTCCTGACTTTC.

The V gene is TRBV7-3, the J gene TRBJ2-5, with 8 bases matching TRBD1. The V gene's germline CDR1 is SGHTA and CDR2 FQGTGA. The J segment lost 4 bases and the V segment lost 5 bases, leaving 9 bases of the junction unmatched. The CDR3 loop spans 15 amino acids. The CDR3, as DNA: TGTGCCAGCAGCCCCGGGACAGGCGCGCGAGAGACCCAGTACTTC. Its translation: CASSPGTGARETQYF.

The chain is built from TRBV2 and TRBJ1-5; 7 bases are shared with TRBD1. Germline V gene sequence: CDR1 SNHLY, CDR2 FYNNEI. V lost 5 bases, J lost 4 bases, and 2 bases stayed unmatched. This CDR3 spans 13 amino acids. Here the CDR3 DNA reads TGTGCCAGCAGTCCACAGGGGAATCAGCCCCAGCATTTT. Its translation is CASSPQGNQPQHF.

This sequence joins TRBV11-1 and TRBJ1-1; no firm D call. The CDR3 is made up of 11 amino acids. Trimming pared 4 bases from V and 11 bases from J, leaving 11 bases between. CDR1 SGHAT and CDR2 FQDESV come from the germline V gene (reference sequence). The CDR3 loop is CASSSREGAFF. The CDR3 DNA follows: TGTGCCAGCAGCTCTAGAGAGGGCGCTTTCTTT.

The V gene is TRBV19, the J gene TRBJ1-2; D remains ambiguous. The CDR3 contains 15 residues. Germline assignment: CDR1 LNHDA and CDR2 SQIVND (reference sequence). V gave up 1 base and J gave up 4 bases, with 13 bases separating them. CDR3 bases: TGTGCCAGTAGTATAGGATTCGGAAATATCTATGGCTACACCTTC. This codes for CASSIGFGNIYGYTF.

This chain joins TRBV5-1 and TRBJ1-1, with 8 bases aligning to TRBD1. The CDR3 has 14 amino acids. Per germline, CDR1 SGHRS and CDR2 YFSETQ. Trimming removed 4 bases from V and 4 bases from J; junction bases left unmatched: 6. The CDR3 here is CASSPGQGGTEAFF. CDR3 nucleotides: TGCGCCAGCAGCCCCGGACAGGGTGGCACTGAAGCTTTCTTT.

This chain connects TRBV5-1 to TRBJ2-5, with D uncertain. CDR1 is SGHRS, CDR2 YFSETQ, per germline. The CDR3 runs to 15 residues. V was cut by 2 bases and J by 1 base, with 12 bases left in between. This CDR3 is CASSFAWTSQETQYF. As DNA, the CDR3 is TGCGCCAGCAGCTTTGCTTGGACCAGCCAAGAGACCCAGTACTTC.

A single count supports this clone. This chain joins TRBV20-1 and TRBJ2-5; D is ambiguous. Trimming pared 6 bases from V and 4 bases from J, leaving 9 bases between. The CDR3 length is 11 residues. Germline lookup yields CDR1 DFQATT and CDR2 SNEGSKA (reference sequence). The CDR3: CSAPTLETQYF. DNA for the CDR3: TGCAGTGCACCGACCCTAGAGACCCAGTACTTC.

This chain joins TRBV19 and TRBJ2-1; 10 bases map to TRBD1. Germline values: CDR1 LNHDA, CDR2 SQIVND (reference sequence). The CDR3 extends over 15 amino acids. Trimming cost V 5 bases and J 9 bases; bases outside gene matches: 10. CDR3 sequence (DNA): TGTGCCAGTAGTCCGCGACAGGGGGCGTGGGGTGAGCAGTTCTTC. Its translation is CASSPRQGAWGEQFF.

The rearrangement joins TRBV29-1 to TRBJ1-1; D might be TRBD1 (5 bases). CDR3 length: 12 amino acids. Germline V CDR1 and CDR2: SQVTM, ANQGSEA. V was pared by 2 bases and J by 4 bases, with 8 bases between. The CDR3 sequence: CSVERRGTEAFF. The CDR3 DNA reads TGCAGCGTTGAAAGGAGGGGCACTGAAGCTTTCTTT.

The rearrangement uses TRBV19 and TRBJ2-6; no firm D call. The CDR3 totals 14 residues. CDR1 and CDR2 (germline): LNHDA, SQIVND (reference sequence). The V and J ends lost 4 bases and 1 base respectively, with 5 bases between them. CDR3: CASSRASGANVLTF. In nucleotides, the CDR3 is TGTGCCAGTAGTAGGGCTTCTGGGGCCAACGTCCTGACTTTC.

The V call is TRBV7-9, the J call TRBJ2-7; D not resolved. Germline CDR1 is SEHNR and CDR2 is FQNEAQ (reference sequence). Between the trimmed V and J ends, which lost 5 bases and 0 bases, there was a span of 14 bases. The CDR3 is 15 residues long. The CDR3 protein is CASSPPQVGSYEQYF. In DNA, the CDR3 is TGTGCCAGCAGCCCTCCGCAGGTCGGCTCCTACGAGCAGTACTTC.

Regarding this clone: At one of its ends the junction is not consistent with the germline gene, which may arise from a read error. The V and J genes are TRBV29-1 and TRBJ1-2, with 7 bases aligning to TRBD1. The CDR3 spans 13 residues. Germline V CDR1 and CDR2: SQVTM, ANQGSEA. CDR3 sequence reads: CSIEDRDSYGYTF. CDR3 DNA sequence: TGCAGCATTGAAGATCGGGACAGCTATGGCTACACCTTC.

This clone occurred once. V gene TRBV27 combines with J gene TRBJ2-1; TRBD2 aligns across 11 bases. Germline V gene lookup returns CDR1 MNHEY and CDR2 SMNVEV (reference sequence). Germline trimming cut 9 bases from V and 2 bases from J; bases unmatched to any gene: 3. The CDR3 sequence is 14 residues long. The CDR3 spells CASISGRAYNEQFF. The DNA for the CDR3 is TGTGCCAGTATTAGCGGGAGGGCCTACAATGAGCAGTTCTTC.

The chain employs TRBV5-1 and TRBJ1-2; the match to TRBD1 covers 9 bases. The CDR3 totals 15 residues. The germline CDR1 and CDR2 sequences are SGHRS and YFSETQ. V gave up 6 bases and J gave up 3 bases; unmatched junction bases: 9. DNA of the CDR3: TGCGCCAGCAAAGGTTTTAGACAGGGGGACTATGGCTACACCTTC. Protein product: CASKGFRQGDYGYTF. Complete variable domain (other parts from reference TRBV5-1 and TRBJ1-2): KAGVTQTPRYLIKTRGQQVTLSCSPISGHRSVSWYQQTPGQGLQFLFEYFSETQRNKGNFPGRFSGRQFSNSRSEMNVSTLELGDSALYLCASKGFRQGDYGYTFGSGTRLTVV.

In this sample, this clone turned up once. The V and J genes are TRBV6-1 and TRBJ1-3; D unresolved. Trimming took 6 bases from V and 4 from J, leaving 4 bases between them. CDR3 length: 11 amino acids. Germline CDR1 and CDR2: MNHNS and SASEGT. CDR3 sequence: CASRIGNTIYF. The CDR3 DNA is TGTGCCAGCAGGATCGGAAACACCATATATTTT.

Regarding this clone: An end of the junction does not agree with germline; a read error may underlie this. Other nucleotide sequences from this sample produce the same CDR3. The V and J genes are TRBV27 and TRBJ2-7, with a possible D match to TRBD1 (6 bases). The CDR3 covers 14 residues. Germline assignment: CDR1 MNHEY and CDR2 SMNVEV (reference sequence). The CDR3 loop is CASRPTGPSYEQYF. As DNA, the CDR3 is TGTGCCAGCAGGCCGACAGGACCTTCCTACGAGCAGTATTTC.

The rearrangement links TRBV9 to TRBJ2-6; D is uncertain. The germline V and J ends were trimmed by 4 bases and 2 bases, with 16 bases remaining between them. Germline assignment: CDR1 SGDLS and CDR2 YYNGEE. The CDR3 loop spans 17 amino acids. The CDR3: CASSLRANMPGANVLTF. The CDR3 coding sequence is TGTGCCAGCAGCTTACGGGCCAATATGCCTGGGGCCAACGTCCTGACTTTC.

This clone was detected only once. The V call is TRBV28, the J call TRBJ2-7, with 10 bases that match TRBD1. V was pared by 1 base and J by 4 bases, with 7 bases of the junction left unmatched. The V gene's germline CDR1 is MDHEN and CDR2 SYDVKM. This CDR3 is 16 amino acids long. In DNA, the CDR3 is TGTGCCAGCAGTTTATCCAGACAGGGGGCAAGGTACGAGCAGTACTTC. This codes for CASSLSRQGARYEQYF.

This clone has more than one count but fewer than ten. This chain connects TRBV6-1 to TRBJ2-7, with D hard to call. The CDR3 length is 12 residues. V dropped 4 bases and J dropped 0 bases, with 4 bases sitting between them. The germline V gene encodes CDR1 MNHNS and CDR2 SASEGT. The CDR3 loop reads CASSASSYEQYF. The CDR3 coding sequence is TGTGCCAGCAGTGCTAGCTCCTACGAGCAGTACTTC.

The V gene is TRBV28, the J gene TRBJ1-2; TRBD1 matches 7 bases. The CDR3 consists of 13 residues. CDR1 is MDHEN and CDR2 is SYDVKM in the germline V gene. After removal of 3 bases from V and 5 bases from J, the junction contained 3 bases not matched to a gene. In nucleotides, the CDR3 is TGTGCCAGCAGTTTTATCAGGGGGTATGGCTACACCTTC. Residues: CASSFIRGYGYTF.

The chain recombines TRBV7-2 with TRBJ2-7, with D possibly being TRBD1 (5 bases). V lost 3 bases and J lost 0, with 12 bases in between. There are 15 residues in the CDR3. The V gene's germline CDR1 is SGHTA and CDR2 FQGNSA. The CDR3 sequence is CASSFVTESSYEQYF. CDR3 coding DNA: TGTGCCAGCAGCTTCGTGACAGAGAGCTCCTACGAGCAGTACTTC.

This clone appeared a few times. The gene calls are TRBV14 and TRBJ1-2; D is unclear. Germline lookup yields CDR1 SGHDN and CDR2 FVKESK. The CDR3 contains 13 residues. Trimming cost V 0 bases and J 4 bases, with 6 bases left between them. The DNA of the CDR3 is TGTGCCAGCAGCCAAGATCCGGGCTATGGCTACACCTTC. This gives the protein CASSQDPGYGYTF.

V and J are TRBV27 and TRBJ2-7; D may be TRBD2 (5 bases). V lost 5 bases, J lost 0 bases, and 11 bases lay in between. The V gene's germline CDR1 is MNHEY and CDR2 SMNVEV (reference sequence). This CDR3 spans 14 amino acids. The CDR3: CASSTSGLSYEQYF. The CDR3 nucleotides read TGTGCCAGCAGTACGAGCGGACTCTCCTACGAGCAGTACTTC.

The chain couples TRBV2 to TRBJ1-5, with 10 nucleotides matching TRBD1. With 4 bases clipped from V and 3 bases from J, the junction kept 3 bases outside the gene matches. This CDR3 is built from 15 residues. The germline V gene has CDR1 SNHLY and CDR2 FYNNEI. CDR3 region: CASSAGQGFNQPQHF. Here the CDR3 DNA reads TGTGCCAGCAGTGCGGGACAGGGGTTCAATCAGCCCCAGCATTTT. The full variable domain, its missing parts supplied by reference TRBV2 and TRBJ1-5, is EPEVTQTPSHQVTQMGQEVILRCVPISNHLYFYWYRQILGQKVEFLVSFYNNEISEKSEIFDDQFSVERPDGSNFTLKIRSTKLEDSAMYFCASSAGQGFNQPQHFGDGTRLSIL.

This chain links TRBV9 with TRBJ1-5; a possible D gene is TRBD1 (5 bases). The CDR3 is made up of 13 amino acids. The ends were cut back, 0 bases at V and 9 bases at J, with 10 bases in the middle. Germline assignment: CDR1 SGDLS and CDR2 YYNGEE. The CDR3, as DNA: TGTGCCAGCAGCGTAGCAGGGCTTGGGCCCCAGCATTTT. It encodes CASSVAGLGPQHF.

This chain uses TRBV28 with TRBJ2-2, with D perhaps matching TRBD1 or TRBD2 (6 bases each). With 7 bases removed from V and 4 bases from J, the gap between germline ends came to 19 bases. Germline CDR1 reads MDHEN; CDR2 reads SYDVKM. The CDR3 consists of 16 residues. The CDR3 spells CASTLARGAFTGELFF. The CDR3 DNA sequence: TGTGCCAGCACCCTTGCGAGGGGGGCCTTCACCGGGGAGCTGTTTTTT.

The chain uses TRBV15 and TRBJ1-5; TRBD1 agrees at 7 bases. The germline V gene has CDR1 LNHNV and CDR2 YYDKDF (reference sequence). After removal of 0 bases from V and 3 bases from J, the junction contained 8 bases not matched to a gene. The CDR3 has 17 amino acids. The CDR3 is CATSRDRLTGLNQPQHF. The CDR3 coding sequence is TGTGCCACCAGCAGAGATCGGTTGACAGGGCTCAATCAGCCCCAGCATTTT.